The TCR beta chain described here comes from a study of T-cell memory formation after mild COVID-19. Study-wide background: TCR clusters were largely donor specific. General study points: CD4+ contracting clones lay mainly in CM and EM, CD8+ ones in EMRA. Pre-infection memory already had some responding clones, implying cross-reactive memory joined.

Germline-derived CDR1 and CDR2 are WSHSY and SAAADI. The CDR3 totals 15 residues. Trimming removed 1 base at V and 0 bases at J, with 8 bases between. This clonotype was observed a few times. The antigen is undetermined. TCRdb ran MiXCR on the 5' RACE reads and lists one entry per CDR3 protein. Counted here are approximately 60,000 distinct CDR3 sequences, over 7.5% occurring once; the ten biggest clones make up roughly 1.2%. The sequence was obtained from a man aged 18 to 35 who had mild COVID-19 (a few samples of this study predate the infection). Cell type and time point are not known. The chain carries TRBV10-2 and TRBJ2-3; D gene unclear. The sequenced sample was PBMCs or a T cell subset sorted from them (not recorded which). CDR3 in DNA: TGCGCCAGCAGTGAGTTTTACAGCAGCACAGATACGCAGTATTTT. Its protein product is CASSEFYSSTDTQYF.